This T cell receptor (beta chain) came from a study of blood T cells in healthy people across ages. Study-level findings and limits: Percentage of naive T cells showed a strong correlation with TCR beta diversity.

Comment on this clonotype: What it binds is not known.

V was trimmed by 3 bases and J by 2 bases, leaving 11 bases between them. The CDR3 sequence is 14 residues long. Per germline, CDR1 PRHDT and CDR2 FYEKMQ (reference sequence). For every donor, a draw yielded roughly 10 milliliters of peripheral blood. Primed by a sample-barcoded 5' primer and a J-beta primer mix, a second PCR proceeded for 7 to 11 cycles. TCRdb reprocessed the 5' RACE reads via MiXCR and lists one record per CDR3 protein. The data show about 1.4 million distinct CDR3 sequences, with roughly 64% seen just once and over 5.5% held by the top ten. Source material: blood. The TCR comes from a man aged 18 to 30 in good health. V is TRBV13 and J is TRBJ2-7, with a weak D call TRBD2 (7 bases). The CDR3 reads CASSFRGAAYEQYF. DNA of the CDR3: TGTGCCAGCAGCTTTCGGGGGGCAGCCTACGAGCAGTACTTC.